A single sample gave rise to the 19 T cell receptor beta chains below, sequenced in a study of identical twins. TCRdb itself ran the 5' RACE reads through MiXCR, one entry per CDR3 protein. The sample has around 690,000 distinct CDR3 sequences, about 20% seen once. The sample was also linked to a second study, of T cells expressing NK-cell markers.

The sequenced sample was PBMCs. These receptors all stem from a woman younger than 35 in good health.

V gene TRBV12-3 or TRBV12-4 combines with J gene TRBJ2-1, with a tentative D call TRBD1 (6 bases). The CDR3 has 12 amino acids. V shed 7 bases and J shed 9 bases, with 13 bases lying between them. CDR3 in DNA: TGTGCCAGCACCCTAGGGGGTCTTGAGCAGTTCTTC. Its protein is CASTLGGLEQFF.

This clonotype was observed a handful of times. This chain uses TRBV10-3 with TRBJ2-5; D remains ambiguous. This CDR3 is 14 amino acids long. Germline-derived CDR1 and CDR2 are ENHRY and SYGVKD. The V end lost 0 bases, the J end lost 4 bases, and 9 bases lay between the germline ends. The CDR3 sequence: CAISESNDPETQYF. CDR3 DNA sequence: TGTGCCATCAGTGAGTCGAACGACCCAGAGACCCAGTACTTC.

This sequence joins TRBV9 and TRBJ2-3; D may be TRBD1 (5 bases). The V gene's germline CDR1 is SGDLS and CDR2 YYNGEE. Trimming took 0 bases from V and 0 from J, leaving 17 bases between them. CDR3 size: 18 residues. As DNA, the CDR3 is TGTGCCAGCAGCGTAGTCGACAGTTATACCCCTAGCACAGATACGCAGTATTTT. This gives the protein CASSVVDSYTPSTDTQYF.

V gene TRBV7-9 combines with J gene TRBJ2-5, with a possible D match to TRBD1 (5 bases). CDR1 and CDR2 (germline): SEHNR, FQNEAQ (reference sequence). Between the trimmed V and J ends, which lost 5 bases and 1 base, there was a span of 11 bases. The CDR3 extends over 14 amino acids. CDR3 DNA: TGTGCCAGCAGCCTGGACAAGATCCAAGAGACCCAGTACTTC. Protein sequence: CASSLDKIQETQYF.

The J gene is TRBJ2-7, the V gene TRBV11-2; TRBD2 agrees at 10 bases. V shed 1 base and J 5 bases; nucleotides not matched to a gene: 5. The CDR3 loop spans 15 amino acids. CDR1 and CDR2 from the germline V gene are SGHAT and FQNNGV. In DNA form, the CDR3 reads TGTGCCAGCAGCTTAGGCAGCGGGGGGGCCCACGAGCAGTACTTC. This translates into CASSLGSGGAHEQYF.

This chain connects TRBV20-1 to TRBJ2-3, with D hard to call. CDR3 length: 14 residues. The V end lost 6 bases, the J end lost 3 bases, and 16 bases lay between the germline ends. Looked up from germline, CDR1 is DFQATT and CDR2 is SNEGSKA (reference sequence). The CDR3 sequence: CSASPSTRTDTQYF. CDR3 coding DNA: TGCAGTGCGAGTCCCTCTACCCGTACAGATACGCAGTATTTT.

The sample holds many counts of this clonotype. The chain recombines TRBV5-1 with TRBJ1-3; weak D call: TRBD1 (6 bases). The CDR3 covers 16 residues. Germline CDR1 SGHRS, CDR2 YFSETQ. V gave up 7 bases and J gave up 4 bases, with 21 bases separating them. This CDR3 reads CASGPGHSSVGNTIYF. The CDR3 nucleotides are TGCGCCAGCGGGCCGGGACACTCATCAGTAGGAAACACCATATATTTT. Using reference TRBV5-1 and TRBJ1-3 for the parts outside the CDR3, the full variable domain is KAGVTQTPRYLIKTRGQQVTLSCSPISGHRSVSWYQQTPGQGLQFLFEYFSETQRNKGNFPGRFSGRQFSNSRSEMNVSTLELGDSALYLCASGPGHSSVGNTIYFGEGSWLTVV.

Ten or more counts support this clonotype. The rearrangement joins TRBV7-9 to TRBJ1-5; D might be TRBD1 (6 bases). Between the trimmed V and J ends, which lost 0 bases and 7 bases, there was a span of 13 bases. The CDR3 has 15 residues. Germline V gene lookup returns CDR1 SEHNR and CDR2 FQNEAQ (reference sequence). The CDR3 sequence: CASSLASGVDQPQHF. For the CDR3, the DNA is TGTGCCAGCAGCTTAGCGTCAGGGGTGGACCAGCCCCAGCATTTT.

The rearrangement joins TRBV10-3 to TRBJ2-7; 7 positions agree with TRBD1. There are 14 residues in the CDR3. The germline gives CDR1 ENHRY, CDR2 SYGVKD. V lost 3 bases, J lost 6 bases, and 8 bases stayed unmatched. CDR3 region: CAISDGAHRGEQYF. CDR3 coding DNA: TGTGCCATCAGTGACGGGGCACACAGGGGCGAGCAGTACTTC.

This clonotype has a handful of counts. Compared with germline, one end of the junction differs, possibly owing to a read error. CDR3 bases: TGTGCCACCAGTGGGCATCGGGGAAACACTGAAGCTTTCTTT. The encoded protein is CATSGHRGNTEAFF. The chain joins TRBV6-1 to TRBJ1-1; D unclear. CDR3 length: 14 residues. The germline CDR1 and CDR2 sequences are MNHNS and SASEGT.

The chain's CDR3 is CAIQVKGNTEAFF. CDR3 nucleotides: TGTGCCATCCAGGTAAAAGGGAACACTGAAGCTTTCTTT. This chain links TRBV10-3 with TRBJ1-1; D is unresolved. The V end was cut by 8 bases, the J end by 1 base, with 11 bases between. Germline V gene lookup returns CDR1 ENHRY and CDR2 SYGVKD. The CDR3 is 13 amino acids.

The count of this clonotype is one. The gene calls are TRBV20-1 and TRBJ2-1; 7 bases match TRBD2. Germline loops: CDR1 DFQATT, CDR2 SNEGSKA (reference sequence). V trimming: 5 bases; J trimming: 7 bases; junction bases outside the gene matches: 8. CDR3 length: 13 residues. The CDR3, as DNA: TGCAGTGCTCCTTGGACTAGTGGAAATGAGCAGTTCTTC. Protein: CSAPWTSGNEQFF.

The V and J genes are TRBV20-1 and TRBJ2-7, with D possibly being TRBD1 or TRBD2 (5 bases each). In germline, CDR1 is DFQATT, CDR2 SNEGSKA (reference sequence). Trimming stripped 5 bases from V and 3 bases from J, with 20 bases between. CDR3 length equals 15 residues. The CDR3 DNA reads TGCAGTGCTGCTTCTGGGACCCGCTCAGACTACGAGCAGTACTTC. Residues: CSAASGTRSDYEQYF.

This clonotype was observed at least ten times. The chain has TRBV20-1 and TRBJ1-6; possibly TRBD1 for D (5 bases). CDR1 is DFQATT and CDR2 is SNEGSKA in the germline V gene (reference sequence). V lost 6 bases and J 12 bases, leaving 15 bases between the germline ends. The length of the CDR3 is 12 residues. The CDR3 nucleotides are TGCAGTGCCAAATCCGGGGCAATACCCCTCCACTTT. Translated, it gives CSAKSGAIPLHF.

This clonotype was seen at least ten times. The chain combines TRBV5-1 with TRBJ1-1; no clear D. Trimming removed 5 bases from V and 5 bases from J, with 16 bases in between. The CDR3 length is 14 residues. From germline, CDR1 is SGHRS and CDR2 YFSETQ. The CDR3 DNA reads TGCGCCAGCAGTCTACCGGGCCCCGGGACTGAAGCTTTCTTT. This gives the protein CASSLPGPGTEAFF.

V usage is TRBV5-1 and J usage is TRBJ2-5, with unresolved D. This CDR3 spans 13 amino acids. From germline, CDR1 is SGHRS and CDR2 YFSETQ. The V gene lost 6 bases and the J gene lost 4 bases, with 13 bases spanning the gap. The CDR3 region has the DNA TGCGCCAGCACCGCGGTGGTGGGAGAGACCCAGTACTTC. Its translation: CASTAVVGETQYF.

The CDR3 here is CSAGRTGAYNEQFF. The DNA of the CDR3 is TGCAGTGCCGGACGGACAGGGGCCTACAATGAGCAGTTCTTC. The chain is built from TRBV20-1 and TRBJ2-1; TRBD1 aligns across 9 bases. This CDR3 comprises 14 residues. J gave up 2 bases and V 6 bases, and 5 bases lay outside the gene matches. Germline CDR1 is DFQATT and CDR2 is SNEGSKA (reference sequence).

CDR3 coding DNA: TGCGCCAGCAGCCTCCTAAAGGGAAACACAGATACGCAGTATTTT. Amino acid sequence: CASSLLKGNTDTQYF. This chain connects TRBV5-1 to TRBJ2-3, with no clear D. Trimming took off 4 bases at V and 2 bases at J, with 14 bases between the two ends. CDR3 size: 15 residues. CDR1 and CDR2 from the germline V gene are SGHRS and YFSETQ.

This clonotype was seen a few times. The rearrangement uses TRBV4-1 and TRBJ2-7, with D perhaps TRBD1 (6 bases). CDR3 length: 16 residues. CDR1 is MGHRA, CDR2 YSYEKL, per germline. V gave up 0 bases and J gave up 3 bases, with 15 bases separating them. CDR3 region: CASSQDRRQGNYEQYF. Here the CDR3 DNA reads TGCGCCAGCAGCCAAGATCGAAGGCAGGGGAACTACGAGCAGTACTTC.